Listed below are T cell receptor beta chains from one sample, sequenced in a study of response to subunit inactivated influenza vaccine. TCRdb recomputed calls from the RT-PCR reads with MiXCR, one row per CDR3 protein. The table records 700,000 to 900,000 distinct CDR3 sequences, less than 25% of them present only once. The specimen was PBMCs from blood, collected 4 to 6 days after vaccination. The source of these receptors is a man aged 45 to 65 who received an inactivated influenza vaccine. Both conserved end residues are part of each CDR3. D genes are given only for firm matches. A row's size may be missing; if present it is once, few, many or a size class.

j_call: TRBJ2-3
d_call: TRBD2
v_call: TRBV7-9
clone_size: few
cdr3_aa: CASSPGTSASTDTQYF
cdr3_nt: TGTGCCAGCAGCCCGGGGACTAGCGCCAGCACAGATACGCAGTATTTT

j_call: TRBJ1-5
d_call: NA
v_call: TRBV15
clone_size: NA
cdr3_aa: CATSRGTVSNQPQHF
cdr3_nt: TGTGCCACCAGCAGAGGGACAGTTAGCAATCAGCCCCAGCATTTT

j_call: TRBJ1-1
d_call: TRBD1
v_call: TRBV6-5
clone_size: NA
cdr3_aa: CASSYSMSWTGNTEAFF
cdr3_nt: TGTGCCAGCAGTTACTCGATGTCTTGGACAGGGAACACTGAAGCTTTCTTT

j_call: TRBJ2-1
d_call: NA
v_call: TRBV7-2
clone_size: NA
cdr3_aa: CASSLAVVGAFRDEQFF
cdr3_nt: TGTGCCAGCAGCTTAGCGGTCGTGGGAGCGTTTAGGGATGAGCAGTTCTTC

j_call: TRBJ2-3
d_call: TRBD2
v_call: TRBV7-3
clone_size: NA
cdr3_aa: CASSLGTSAYTDTQYF
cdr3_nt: TGTGCCAGCAGCTTGGGGACTAGCGCCTACACAGATACGCAGTATTTT

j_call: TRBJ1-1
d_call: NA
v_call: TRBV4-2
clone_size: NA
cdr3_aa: CASSQDPGGAAFF
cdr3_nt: TGTGCCAGCAGCCAAGATCCTGGAGGGGCGGCTTTCTTT

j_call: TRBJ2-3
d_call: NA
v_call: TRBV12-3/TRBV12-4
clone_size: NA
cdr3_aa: CASSFGRSPDTQYF
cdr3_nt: TGTGCCAGCAGTTTTGGGAGGTCGCCAGATACGCAGTATTTT

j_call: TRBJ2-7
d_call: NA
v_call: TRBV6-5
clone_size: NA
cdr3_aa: CASSYSTGHKTYEQYF
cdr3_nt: TGTGCCAGCAGTTACTCGACTGGACATAAGACCTACGAGCAGTACTTC

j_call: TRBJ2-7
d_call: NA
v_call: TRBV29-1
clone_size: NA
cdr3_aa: CSVAETSTYEQYF
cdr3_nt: TGCAGCGTTGCTGAGACGTCCACCTACGAGCAGTACTTC

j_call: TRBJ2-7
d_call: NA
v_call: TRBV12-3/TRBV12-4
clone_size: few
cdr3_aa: CASSLTDVPSYEQYF
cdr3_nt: TGTGCCAGCAGTTTGACGGACGTCCCCTCCTACGAGCAGTACTTC

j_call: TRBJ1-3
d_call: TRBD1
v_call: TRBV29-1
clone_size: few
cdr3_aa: CSVVDRGGNTIYF
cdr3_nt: TGCAGCGTTGTAGACAGGGGAGGAAACACCATATATTTT

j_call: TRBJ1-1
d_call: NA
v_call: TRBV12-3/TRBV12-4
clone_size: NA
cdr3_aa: CASSFIPGTFTSTEAFF
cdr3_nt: TGTGCCAGCAGTTTTATCCCCGGGACTTTTACTTCCACTGAAGCTTTCTTT

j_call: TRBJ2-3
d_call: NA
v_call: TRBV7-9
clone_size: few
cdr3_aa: CASSLMATDTQYF
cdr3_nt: TGTGCCAGCAGCTTAATGGCGACAGATACGCAGTATTTT

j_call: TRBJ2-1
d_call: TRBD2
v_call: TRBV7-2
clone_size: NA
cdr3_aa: CASRSPPGTTSFF
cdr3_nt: TGTGCCAGCAGGTCCCCTCCCGGGACTACTAGTTTCTTC

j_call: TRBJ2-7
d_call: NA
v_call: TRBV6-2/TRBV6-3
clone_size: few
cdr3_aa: CASNSFISAGGSSYEQYF
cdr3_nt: TGTGCCAGCAATAGCTTTATATCCGCTGGGGGAAGCTCCTACGAGCAGTACTTC

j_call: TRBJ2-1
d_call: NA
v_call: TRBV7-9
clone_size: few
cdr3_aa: CASSNLAQGEQFF
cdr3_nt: TGTGCCAGCAGCAACCTTGCTCAGGGTGAGCAGTTCTTC

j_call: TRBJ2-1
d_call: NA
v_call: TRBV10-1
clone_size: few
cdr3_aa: CASSDSLGLNEQFF
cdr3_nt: TGCGCCAGCAGCGATTCTCTAGGTTTGAATGAGCAGTTCTTC

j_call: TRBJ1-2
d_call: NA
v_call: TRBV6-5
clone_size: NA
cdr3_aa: CASSYTGGRGGYTF
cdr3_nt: TGTGCCAGCAGCTACACAGGAGGAAGAGGCGGCTACACCTTC

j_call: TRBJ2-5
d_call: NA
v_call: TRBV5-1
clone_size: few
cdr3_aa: CASTLATQETQYF
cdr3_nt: TGCGCCAGCACCCTTGCAACCCAAGAGACCCAGTACTTC

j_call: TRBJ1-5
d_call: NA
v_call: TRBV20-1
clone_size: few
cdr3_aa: CSARREFNQPQHF
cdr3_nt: TGCAGTGCTAGGCGCGAGTTCAATCAGCCCCAGCATTTT

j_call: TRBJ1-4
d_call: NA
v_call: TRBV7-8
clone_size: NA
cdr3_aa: CASSYRTENEKLFF
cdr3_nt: TGTGCCAGCAGCTATCGGACAGAAAATGAAAAACTGTTTTTT

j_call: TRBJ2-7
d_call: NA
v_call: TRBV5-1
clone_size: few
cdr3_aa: CASSVESIYEQYF
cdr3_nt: TGCGCCAGCAGCGTAGAATCGATCTACGAGCAGTACTTC

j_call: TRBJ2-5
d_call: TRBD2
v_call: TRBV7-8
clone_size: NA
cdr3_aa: CASSWLAGEYQETQYF
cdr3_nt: TGTGCCAGCAGCTGGCTAGCGGGGGAGTACCAAGAGACCCAGTACTTC

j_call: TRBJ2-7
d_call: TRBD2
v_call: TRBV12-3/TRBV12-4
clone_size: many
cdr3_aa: CASSFGRGYEQYF
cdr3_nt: TGTGCCAGCAGTTTTGGGAGGGGATACGAGCAGTACTTC

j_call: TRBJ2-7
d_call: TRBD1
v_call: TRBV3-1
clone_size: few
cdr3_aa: CASSRRGQGANEQYF
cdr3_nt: TGTGCCAGCAGCCGGAGAGGACAGGGGGCGAACGAGCAGTACTTC

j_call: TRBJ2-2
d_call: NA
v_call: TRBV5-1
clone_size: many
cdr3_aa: CASSLVWAEANTGELFF
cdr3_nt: TGCGCCAGCAGCTTGGTTTGGGCAGAGGCGAACACCGGGGAGCTGTTTTTT

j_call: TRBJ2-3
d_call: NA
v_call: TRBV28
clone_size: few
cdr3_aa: CASSPALLYF
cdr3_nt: TGTGCCAGCAGTCCCGCGTTGTTGTATTTT

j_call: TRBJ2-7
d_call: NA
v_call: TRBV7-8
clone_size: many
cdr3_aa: CASSLAVGDLYEQYF
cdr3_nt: TGTGCCAGCAGCTTAGCGGTCGGGGATCTCTACGAGCAGTACTTC

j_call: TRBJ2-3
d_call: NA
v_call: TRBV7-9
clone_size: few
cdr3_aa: CASSSPGLQPLTDTQYF
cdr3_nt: TGTGCCAGCAGCTCCCCAGGCCTCCAACCGCTCACAGATACGCAGTATTTT

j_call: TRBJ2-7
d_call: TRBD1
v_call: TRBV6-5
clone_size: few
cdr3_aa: CASSYSSETGVYEQYF
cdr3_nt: TGTGCCAGCAGTTACTCGAGTGAAACAGGGGTCTACGAGCAGTACTTC

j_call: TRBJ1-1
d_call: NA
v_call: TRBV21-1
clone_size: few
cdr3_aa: CASSKGSTSGTEAFF
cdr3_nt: TGTGCCAGCAGCAAGGGTTCCACTTCGGGCACTGAAGCTTTCTTT

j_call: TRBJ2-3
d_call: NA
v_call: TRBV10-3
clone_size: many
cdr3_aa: CAISDVADTQYF
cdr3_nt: TGTGCCATCAGTGATGTAGCGGATACGCAGTATTTT

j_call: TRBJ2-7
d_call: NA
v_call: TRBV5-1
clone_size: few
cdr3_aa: CASSLPAEPGEQYF
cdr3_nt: TGCGCCAGCAGCTTGCCCGCCGAACCGGGAGAGCAGTACTTC

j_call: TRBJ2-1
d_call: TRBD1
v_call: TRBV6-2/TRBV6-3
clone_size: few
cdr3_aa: CASSYSDRGNEQFF
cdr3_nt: TGTGCCAGCAGTTATTCAGACAGGGGAAATGAGCAGTTCTTC

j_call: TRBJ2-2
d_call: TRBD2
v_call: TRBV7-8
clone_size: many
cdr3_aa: CASSPNVAGAGELFF
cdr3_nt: TGTGCCAGCAGTCCAAACGTAGCGGGAGCCGGGGAGCTGTTTTTT

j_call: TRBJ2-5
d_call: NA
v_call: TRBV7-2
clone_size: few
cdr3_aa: CASSSSHLETQYF
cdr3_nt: TGTGCCAGCAGCTCTAGCCATTTGGAGACCCAGTACTTC

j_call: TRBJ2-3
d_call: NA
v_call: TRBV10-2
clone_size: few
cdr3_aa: CASSGPGSTDTQYF
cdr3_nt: TGCGCCAGCAGTGGGCCGGGAAGCACAGATACGCAGTATTTT

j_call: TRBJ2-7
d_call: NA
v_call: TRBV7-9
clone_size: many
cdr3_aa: CASSFRPGYEQYF
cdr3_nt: TGTGCCAGCAGCTTTAGACCAGGGTACGAGCAGTACTTC

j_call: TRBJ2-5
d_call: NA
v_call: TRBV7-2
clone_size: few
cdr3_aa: CASSSGPTRETQYF
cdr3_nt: TGTGCCAGCAGCTCGGGACCTACCAGAGAGACCCAGTACTTC

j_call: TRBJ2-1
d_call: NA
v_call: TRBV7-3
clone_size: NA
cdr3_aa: CASSLTALSSYNEQFF
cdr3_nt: TGTGCCAGCAGCTTAACAGCGTTGAGCTCCTACAATGAGCAGTTCTTC

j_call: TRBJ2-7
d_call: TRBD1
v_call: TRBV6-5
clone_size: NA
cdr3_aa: CASSYSPGQTYEQYF
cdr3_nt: TGTGCCAGCAGTTACTCGCCGGGACAGACCTACGAGCAGTACTTC